The text below deals with one T cell receptor (beta chain). The data were produced by immunoSEQ multiplex PCR, yet TCRdb's version contains in-frame clones alone and is incomplete. The repertoire holds over 850,000 clones, with approximately 80% as singletons. Germline V gene sequence: CDR1 SGHVS, CDR2 FNYEAQ. V trimming: 5 bases; J trimming: 5 bases; junction bases outside the gene matches: 13. The CDR3 length is 17 residues. The record originates from a study of shared clonotypes between healthy human individuals. The V call is TRBV7-6, the J call TRBJ2-1; 9 bases match TRBD2. This TCR derives from a man aged 18 to 29 in good health. Some clones in this sample may be carry-over from other donors' samples. The sequenced sample was memory CD4+ T cells from PBMCs. Subset denoted: CD45RA-negative fraction. CDR3 bases: TGTGCCAGCAGCCTTGGGTGGGCCAGACTAGCGGACAATGAGCAGTTCTTC. Translation: CASSLGWARLADNEQFF.